What follows describes a single T cell receptor (beta chain). The sample originates from a study of blood T cell repertoires in COVID-19. CDR1 is MNHEY and CDR2 is SVGAGI in the germline V gene. Trimming removed 2 bases from V and 7 bases from J; junction bases left unmatched: 5. The CDR3 contains 15 residues. Produced via immunoSEQ multiplex PCR; TCRdb's table is partial and in-frame only. In the table there are nearly 200,000 clones, around 85% of which are singletons. Sequencing input: peripheral blood. The chain couples TRBV6-5 to TRBJ1-4; 9 nucleotides line up with TRBD1. The TCR sequence derives from a man in his fifties or sixties with COVID-19, enrolled during active disease. CDR3 region: CASSYGDRGIEKLFF. CDR3 nucleotide sequence: TGTGCCAGCAGTTACGGTGACAGGGGGATTGAAAAACTGTTTTTT.